This TCR beta chain is drawn from a study of shared clonotypes between healthy human individuals. Deep level was the assay's run setting. In the sorted-subset replicate PCRs, about 190 ng DNA, roughly 29,000 T cell genomes, was used. Using immunoSEQ multiplex PCR, the repertoire was profiled, and TCRdb retains in-frame clones only, with some absent. The table lists approximately 1,500,000 clones, under 99% of them singletons, with 0.4% to 0.45% in the top ten. Donors were Caucasian adults residing in Nashville, Tennessee, USA. Germline V gene data show CDR1 as LNHDA and CDR2 as SQIVND (reference sequence). The ends were cut back, 7 bases at V and 5 bases at J, with 21 bases in the middle. The CDR3 covers 16 residues. Whole-study results and caveats: Between a few donors, naive CD4 clonotypes were shared at a level of about 5%.

Turning to this clone: Its antigen is unidentified.

The specimen sequenced was naive CD4+ T cells sorted from blood. The subset: CD45RA+ positively selected. The J gene is TRBJ2-1, the V gene TRBV19; D may be TRBD2 (5 bases). This receptor was identified in a man aged 30 to 45 in good health. The CDR3 sequence: CASTSVGRVWNNEQFF. CDR3 coding DNA: TGTGCCAGTACCTCCGTAGGGAGAGTCTGGAACAATGAGCAGTTCTTC.